This is a list of T cell receptor beta chains from one sample in a study of technical replicates of blood from a few donors. Sequencing used immunoSEQ multiplex PCR; TCRdb keeps in-frame clones, though not all of them. The sample includes about 84,000 clones, roughly 98% of them seen just once. Sequencing was done on a sample of T cells isolated from PBMCs. Receptors originate from a human donor in good health. Each CDR3 is given with its conserved first and last residue. D genes are given only for firm matches. Size values are once, few and many counts, or a class for expanded clones, and some rows have none.

j_call,v_call,d_call,clone_size,cdr3_aa,cdr3_nt
TRBJ1-3,TRBV5-6,TRBD1,NA,CASSYRGQRSGNTIYF,TGTGCCAGCAGCTATCGGGGACAGCGCTCTGGAAACACCATATATTTT
TRBJ2-1,TRBV13,NA,NA,CASSTIDRMSSYNEQFF,TGTGCCAGCAGCACGATCGACAGAATGAGCTCCTACAATGAGCAGTTCTTC
TRBJ2-2,TRBV7-8,TRBD1,NA,CASSPGGSGELFF,TGTGCCAGCAGCCCAGGGGGTTCGGGGGAGCTGTTTTTT
TRBJ2-4,TRBV2,NA,NA,CASSDMAVNIQYF,TGTGCCAGCAGTGATATGGCGGTAAACATTCAGTACTTC
TRBJ2-3,TRBV5-3,NA,few,CARSFRTPSTDTQYF,TGTGCCAGAAGCTTCAGAACGCCTAGCACAGATACGCAGTATTTT
TRBJ2-7,TRBV6-1,TRBD1,NA,CASSDPGTAYEQYF,TGTGCCAGCAGTGACCCAGGGACAGCCTACGAGCAGTACTTC
TRBJ2-5,TRBV2,NA,NA,CASSERQGGETQYF,TGTGCCAGCAGTGAAAGGCAGGGGGGAGAGACCCAGTACTTC
TRBJ2-5,TRBV25-1,TRBD2,NA,CASSELTSAQETQYF,TGTGCCAGCAGTGAATTAACTAGCGCACAAGAGACCCAGTACTTC
TRBJ2-5,TRBV5-5,TRBD2,NA,CASSLGGLAGVLETQYF,TGTGCCAGCAGCTTGGGAGGACTAGCGGGAGTTTTGGAGACCCAGTACTTC
TRBJ2-1,TRBV27,TRBD2,NA,CASALAGVPYNEQFF,TGTGCCAGCGCCTTAGCGGGAGTCCCCTACAATGAGCAGTTCTTC
TRBJ1-1,TRBV7-8,NA,NA,CASSLGMGSTEAFF,TGTGCCAGCAGCTTAGGCATGGGGAGCACTGAAGCTTTCTTT
TRBJ2-5,TRBV2,NA,NA,CARRTVQETQYF,TGTGCCAGGAGGACTGTCCAAGAGACCCAGTACTTC
TRBJ2-2,TRBV4-1,TRBD2,NA,CASSQGGLAGGKRDTGELFF,TGCGCCAGCAGCCAAGGGGGACTAGCGGGGGGGAAAAGGGACACCGGGGAGCTGTTTTTT
TRBJ1-3,TRBV5-1,NA,NA,CASSFEGGVSGNTIYF,TGCGCCAGCAGCTTCGAGGGAGGGGTCTCTGGAAACACCATATATTTT
TRBJ1-5,TRBV30,TRBD1,NA,CAWSQGQGIQPQHF,TGTGCCTGGAGTCAGGGACAGGGGATCCAGCCCCAGCATTTT
TRBJ1-1,TRBV7-3,NA,once,CASSLLAGAEAFF,TGTGCCAGCAGCTTACTTGCAGGGGCTGAAGCTTTCTTT
TRBJ1-1,TRBV7-9,TRBD1,NA,CASSLGRDREAEAFF,TGTGCCAGCAGCTTGGGAAGGGACAGGGAAGCTGAAGCTTTCTTT
TRBJ2-3,TRBV4-1,TRBD2,NA,CASSQRGLAGVSTDTQYF,TGCGCCAGCAGCCAACGGGGACTAGCGGGGGTGAGCACAGATACGCAGTATTTT
TRBJ2-2,TRBV6-5,NA,NA,CASSYLAPANTGELFF,TGTGCCAGCAGTTACTTGGCCCCCGCGAACACCGGGGAGCTGTTTTTT
TRBJ2-2,TRBV6-5,TRBD2,NA,CASSYSAWEGTGELFF,TGTGCCAGCAGTTACTCGGCGTGGGAGGGCACCGGGGAGCTGTTTTTT
TRBJ1-1,TRBV15,NA,NA,CATSRVDLHTEAFF,TGTGCCACCAGCAGAGTTGACTTGCACACTGAAGCTTTCTTT
TRBJ2-5,TRBV9,TRBD2,once,CASSVGLAGVETQYF,TGTGCCAGCAGCGTAGGACTAGCGGGAGTAGAGACCCAGTACTTC
TRBJ2-5,TRBV11-2,NA,NA,CASSPFPPSAEETQYF,TGTGCCAGCAGCCCTTTCCCCCCCTCGGCGGAAGAGACCCAGTACTTC
TRBJ2-5,TRBV27,TRBD1,NA,CASSLAQGTQETQYF,TGTGCCAGCAGTTTAGCACAGGGGACCCAAGAGACCCAGTACTTC
TRBJ2-5,TRBV11-2,TRBD2,NA,CASSPGTSGRWAQYF,TGTGCCAGCAGCCCCGGGACTAGCGGGAGGTGGGCCCAGTACTTC
TRBJ2-2,TRBV7-2,NA,NA,CASSVNLAGELFF,TGTGCCAGCAGCGTTAATCTTGCCGGGGAGCTGTTTTTT
TRBJ1-1,TRBV15,NA,once,CATSRDHAGFATEAFF,TGTGCCACCAGCAGAGATCATGCAGGGTTCGCCACTGAAGCTTTCTTT
TRBJ2-5,TRBV14,TRBD2,NA,CASSLQRGAYQETQYF,TGTGCCAGCAGCCTCCAGCGGGGGGCCTACCAAGAGACCCAGTACTTC
TRBJ2-7,TRBV5-1,TRBD2,NA,CASSPALGLAGSEQYF,TGCGCCAGCAGCCCGGCACTCGGACTAGCGGGGAGCGAGCAGTACTTC
TRBJ1-1,TRBV7-8,NA,once,CASSLVSQANTEAFF,TGTGCCAGCAGCTTAGTATCACAGGCGAACACTGAAGCTTTCTTT
TRBJ1-5,TRBV23-1,NA,NA,CASSQVERVVHQPQHF,TGCGCCAGCAGTCAAGTAGAGCGGGTCGTCCATCAGCCCCAGCATTTT
TRBJ2-3,TRBV10-2,NA,once,CASSAADTQYF,TGCGCCAGCAGTGCGGCAGATACGCAGTATTTT
TRBJ1-6,TRBV4-1,TRBD1,NA,CTSSSGTGLSPLHF,TGCACCAGCAGCTCCGGGACAGGGTTATCACCCCTCCACTTT
TRBJ2-5,TRBV28,NA,NA,CASSPPRIAGGYTQETQYF,TGTGCCAGCAGTCCTCCCCGAATTGCTGGAGGGTACACCCAAGAGACCCAGTACTTC
TRBJ2-7,TRBV18,NA,once,CASSRASALGTIDLGSYEQYF,TGTGCCAGCTCAAGGGCTAGCGCATTGGGAACAATTGATTTAGGGTCCTACGAGCAGTACTTC
TRBJ2-3,TRBV7-3,NA,NA,CASCRGLSSTDTQYF,TGTGCCAGCTGTCGGGGTCTCTCTAGCACAGATACGCAGTATTTT
TRBJ2-1,TRBV11-3,NA,NA,CASSYRDEQFF,TGTGCCAGCAGCTACAGGGATGAGCAGTTCTTC
TRBJ1-4,TRBV5-1,TRBD1,NA,CASSPTQGKGEKLFF,TGCGCCAGCAGCCCCACACAGGGGAAGGGGGAAAAACTGTTTTTT
TRBJ1-4,TRBV2,TRBD1,NA,CASTPQGGNEKLFF,TGTGCCAGCACCCCACAGGGGGGGAATGAAAAACTGTTTTTT
TRBJ2-7,TRBV5-1,TRBD2,once,CASSFGLAATYEQYF,TGCGCCAGCAGCTTCGGACTAGCTGCGACCTACGAGCAGTACTTC
TRBJ2-2,TRBV5-4,TRBD2,NA,CASSFRLAGINTGELFF,TGTGCCAGCAGCTTCCGACTAGCGGGGATTAACACCGGGGAGCTGTTTTTT
TRBJ1-1,TRBV6-5,NA,NA,CASSYSQYQNTEAFF,TGTGCCAGCAGTTACTCACAATATCAGAACACTGAAGCTTTCTTT
TRBJ1-3,TRBV7-6,NA,NA,CASSLDPGYSGNTIYF,TGTGCCAGCAGCTTAGATCCCGGTTACTCTGGAAACACCATATATTTT
TRBJ1-5,TRBV4-1,NA,NA,CASSQDPGMVNQPQHF,TGCGCCAGCAGCCAAGATCCGGGTATGGTCAATCAGCCCCAGCATTTT
TRBJ2-2,TRBV4-1,TRBD2,NA,CASSQGTSGGSNTGELFF,TGCGCCAGCAGCCAGGGAACTAGCGGGGGTTCGAACACCGGGGAGCTGTTTTTT
TRBJ1-5,TRBV9,TRBD1,NA,CASSVGGGRNQPQHF,TGTGCCAGCAGCGTAGGAGGGGGCCGGAATCAGCCCCAGCATTTT
TRBJ2-5,TRBV5-1,NA,NA,CASSLTGTPQETQYF,TGCGCCAGCAGCCTGACCGGGACTCCTCAAGAGACCCAGTACTTC
TRBJ2-7,TRBV12-5,TRBD1,once,CASGWDSSYEQYF,TGTGCTAGTGGTTGGGACAGCTCCTACGAGCAGTACTTC
TRBJ1-2,TRBV29-1,NA,NA,CSVVDNQPYGYTF,TGCAGCGTTGTGGACAACCAACCCTATGGCTACACCTTC
TRBJ2-3,TRBV4-2,NA,NA,CASSPYQRLDDTQYF,TGTGCCAGCAGCCCCTACCAGAGACTCGACGATACGCAGTATTTT
TRBJ1-2,TRBV19,NA,NA,CASSIKGGPWGYTF,TGTGCCAGTAGTATAAAAGGAGGCCCTTGGGGCTACACCTTC
TRBJ2-5,TRBV5-4,NA,NA,CASSSVPGIKETQYF,TGTGCCAGCAGCTCCGTTCCCGGGATCAAAGAGACCCAGTACTTC
TRBJ2-2,TRBV6-1,NA,NA,CASSEVVGFGSGELFF,TGTGCCAGCAGTGAAGTAGTCGGGTTCGGTTCCGGGGAGCTGTTTTTT
TRBJ2-7,TRBV6-6,TRBD1,once,CASSFPGQQFYEQYF,TGTGCCAGCAGTTTCCCGGGACAGCAATTCTACGAGCAGTACTTC
TRBJ2-7,TRBV19,TRBD2,NA,CASSIGTSGGARFSYEQYF,TGTGCCAGTAGTATAGGAACTAGCGGGGGCGCCCGCTTCTCCTACGAGCAGTACTTC
TRBJ1-5,TRBV6-5,NA,NA,CASRKLQGSNQPQHF,TGTGCCAGCAGAAAACTCCAGGGGAGCAATCAGCCCCAGCATTTT